This TCR beta chain emerged from a study of T cell responses to AZD1222 COVID-19 vaccine. Method: immunoSEQ multiplex PCR; TCRdb's copy keeps in-frame clones and lacks some. The data show around 180,000 clones, around 89% seen once. V was cut by 7 bases and J by 3 bases, with 11 bases left in between. In germline, CDR1 is MNHNY, CDR2 SVGAGI (reference sequence). This CDR3 has 13 amino acids. The clonotype was recovered from an adult in good health. The chain employs TRBV6-6 and TRBJ2-3; D is ambiguous. Material: peripheral blood, obtained on day 0 of AZD1222 vaccination. The CDR3 region is CASTLLETDTQYF. CDR3 bases: TGTGCCAGCACCCTCCTTGAAACAGATACGCAGTATTTT.